This TCR beta chain emerged from a study of memory CD4+ T cells and cytomegalovirus serostatus. The protocol was immunoSEQ multiplex PCR, while the TCRdb copy is restricted to in-frame clones and leaves out a portion. There are about 61,000 clones in the sample; 80% to 85% occur only once, and about 0.88% lies in the top ten. V shed 2 bases and J 6 bases; nucleotides not matched to a gene: 7. Germline loops: CDR1 MNHEY, CDR2 SMNVEV (reference sequence). The CDR3 runs 15 residues. Single viable CD3+CD4+CD8-CD45RO+ cells were sorted as the memory CD4+ T cells. The sequenced sample consisted of memory CD4+ T cells from blood. The receptor's source is an adult in good health and CMV-seronegative. This sequence joins TRBV27 and TRBJ1-5, with TRBD1 matching over 7 bases. For the CDR3, the DNA is TGTGCCAGCAGTTTAGAGGGGGCGCAGGGTCAGCCCCAGCATTTT. The encoded protein is CASSLEGAQGQPQHF.